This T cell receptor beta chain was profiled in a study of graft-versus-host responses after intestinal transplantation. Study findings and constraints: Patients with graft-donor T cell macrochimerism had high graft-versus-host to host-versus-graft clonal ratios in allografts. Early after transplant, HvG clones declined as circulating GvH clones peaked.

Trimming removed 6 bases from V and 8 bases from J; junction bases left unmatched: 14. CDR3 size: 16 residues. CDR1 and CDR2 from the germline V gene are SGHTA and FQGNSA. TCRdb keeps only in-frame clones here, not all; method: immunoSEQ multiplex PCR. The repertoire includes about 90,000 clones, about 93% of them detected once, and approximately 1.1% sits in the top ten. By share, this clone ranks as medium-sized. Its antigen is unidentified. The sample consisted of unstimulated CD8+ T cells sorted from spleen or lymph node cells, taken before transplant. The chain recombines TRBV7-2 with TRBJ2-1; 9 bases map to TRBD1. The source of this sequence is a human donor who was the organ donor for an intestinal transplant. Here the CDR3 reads CASRPTGGYTMDEQFF. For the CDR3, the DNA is TGTGCCAGCAGACCAACAGGGGGCTACACTATGGATGAGCAGTTCTTC.